Listed here are 25 T cell receptor beta chains from one sample, sequenced in a study of blood T cell repertoires in COVID-19. The data were produced by immunoSEQ multiplex PCR, yet TCRdb's version contains in-frame clones alone and is incomplete. The table has 150,000 to 160,000 clones, approximately 80% seen once. The sample taken for sequencing was peripheral blood. These receptors all come from a man aged 60-69 years with acute or convalescent COVID-19.

V gene TRBV19 combines with J gene TRBJ1-1, with a possible D match to TRBD1 (5 bases). This CDR3 contains 14 residues. CDR1 is LNHDA and CDR2 is SQIVND in the germline V gene (reference sequence). Trimming stripped 10 bases from V and 0 bases from J, with 15 bases between. The CDR3 protein is CATFSGTLNTEAFF. In DNA, the CDR3 is TGTGCCACCTTCTCCGGGACTTTGAACACTGAAGCTTTCTTT.

V gene TRBV18 combines with J gene TRBJ1-1; 9 bases fit TRBD1. The CDR3 totals 17 residues. In germline, CDR1 is KGHSH, CDR2 LQKENI. V was clipped by 6 bases and J by 0 bases; unmatched bases: 11. CDR3 DNA: TGTGCCAGCTCGCGTGGGGCCGGGACAGGGATGAACACTGAAGCTTTCTTT. Residues: CASSRGAGTGMNTEAFF.

The chain combines TRBV18 with TRBJ2-1; TRBD2 aligns across 7 bases. Germline lookup yields CDR1 KGHSH and CDR2 LQKENI. The CDR3 spans 15 residues. V lost 6 bases and J lost 0; bases outside the gene matches: 5. The CDR3 DNA is TGTGCCAGCTCCCTAGCGGAAGGCTCCTACAATGAGCAGTTCTTC. Its translation is CASSLAEGSYNEQFF.

This clone was seen a handful of times. The gene calls are TRBV14 and TRBJ1-1; tentatively, D is TRBD1 (5 bases). Germline V lookup: CDR1 SGHDN, CDR2 FVKESK. Trimming shortened V by 0 bases and J by 4 bases, and 15 bases separated the two germline ends. This CDR3 spans 16 amino acids. This CDR3 reads CASSQDLGQGGTEAFF. As DNA, the CDR3 is TGTGCCAGCAGCCAAGATCTCGGGCAGGGTGGCACTGAAGCTTTCTTT.

This chain uses TRBV20-1 with TRBJ1-2, with TRBD1 identical over 8 bases. The CDR3 length is 14 residues. Germline loops: CDR1 DFQATT, CDR2 SNEGSKA (reference sequence). J gave up 5 bases and V 3 bases, and 8 bases lay outside the gene matches. CDR3 bases: TGCAGTGCTAGTGTGGGAGGACAGGGATATGGCTACACCTTC. Translated: CSASVGGQGYGYTF.

The CDR3 here is CASSIGQGSGNTIYF. Written as DNA, the CDR3 is TGTGCCAGCAGCATCGGACAGGGCTCTGGAAACACCATATATTTT. The chain recombines TRBV7-3 with TRBJ1-3, with 8 bases that match TRBD1. Germline lookup yields CDR1 SGHTA and CDR2 FQGTGA. V trimming: 5 bases; J trimming: 0 bases; junction bases outside the gene matches: 3. The CDR3 is 15 amino acids.

The rearrangement links TRBV5-1 to TRBJ2-3; TRBD2 agrees at 8 bases. CDR1 SGHRS and CDR2 YFSETQ come from the germline V gene. CDR3 size: 15 residues. Trimming removed 2 bases from V and 4 bases from J; junction bases left unmatched: 6. As DNA, the CDR3 is TGCGCCAGCAGCTTAAGCGGGAGAGAAGCAGATACGCAGTATTTT. Amino acids: CASSLSGREADTQYF.

The chain has TRBV18 and TRBJ2-1; 7 nucleotides align to TRBD2. Germline CDR1 KGHSH, CDR2 LQKENI. The V segment lost 3 bases and the J segment 3 bases; nucleotides outside the gene matches: 5. This CDR3 spans 15 amino acids. The chain's CDR3 is CASSPSGRNYNEQFF. CDR3 nucleotide sequence: TGTGCCAGCTCACCGTCCGGGAGGAACTACAATGAGCAGTTCTTC.

J is TRBJ1-2 and V is TRBV30; D uncertain. This CDR3 comprises 12 residues. Germline-derived CDR1 and CDR2 are GTSNPN and SVGIG (reference sequence). Trimming stripped 0 bases from V and 7 bases from J, with 9 bases between. CDR3 bases: TGTGCCTGGAGTGTATCAAGCGGTGGCTACACCTTC. Translated: CAWSVSSGGYTF. The whole variable domain, remainder taken from reference TRBV30 and TRBJ1-2, is SQTIHQWPATLVQPVGSPLSLECTVEGTSNPNLYWYRQAAGRGLQLLFYSVGIGQISSEVPQNLSASRPQDRQFILSSKKLLLSDSGFYLCAWSVSSGGYTFGSGTRLTVV.

The chain carries TRBV19 and TRBJ2-5; possible D gene TRBD1, 6 bases. In germline, CDR1 is LNHDA, CDR2 SQIVND (reference sequence). Trimming took 6 bases from V and 3 from J, leaving 14 bases between them. CDR3 length equals 14 residues. The CDR3 region has the DNA TGTGCCAGTAGCAGGGGAGTGATCGAAGAGACCCAGTACTTC. Translated: CASSRGVIEETQYF.

This sequence joins TRBV10-3 and TRBJ2-7; D might be TRBD1 (6 bases). V lost 8 bases to trimming and J lost 0 bases, with 11 bases between them. Germline V lookup: CDR1 ENHRY, CDR2 SYGVKD. The CDR3 has 13 amino acids. The DNA for the CDR3 is TGTGCCATCGGACAGACGAGCTCCTACGAGCAGTACTTC. Protein sequence: CAIGQTSSYEQYF.

This chain uses TRBV6-5 with TRBJ2-7; the match to TRBD2 covers 7 bases. The CDR3 consists of 14 residues. V shed 6 bases and J 2 bases; nucleotides not matched to a gene: 7. Germline V gene data show CDR1 as MNHEY and CDR2 as SVGAGI. CDR3 amino acids: CASSPLGGPYEQYF. The DNA for the CDR3 is TGTGCCAGCAGCCCACTGGGAGGGCCCTACGAGCAGTACTTC.

CDR3 sequence: CASSIYLLAGDTTDTQYF. CDR3 coding DNA: TGTGCCAGTAGTATATATCTACTAGCGGGAGACACCACAGATACGCAGTATTTT. This sequence joins TRBV19 and TRBJ2-3; TRBD2 matches at 11 bases. V dropped 2 bases and J dropped 2; count of bases not matched to a gene: 9. The germline CDR1 and CDR2 sequences are LNHDA and SQIVND (reference sequence). The CDR3 is 18 amino acids.

V usage is TRBV5-5 and J usage is TRBJ1-2; 9 positions match TRBD1. The CDR3 covers 16 residues. Germline assignment: CDR1 SGHKS and CDR2 YYEKEE (reference sequence). The trim removed 4 bases at V and 4 bases at J, leaving 11 bases unmatched. Here the CDR3 DNA reads TGTGCCAGCAGCCTAAGGATGACAGGGGGGTCCTATGGCTACACCTTC. Protein sequence: CASSLRMTGGSYGYTF.

This clone has a handful of counts. This rearrangement joins TRBV10-3 to TRBJ2-1; 8 positions match TRBD2. The CDR3 is 13 residues long. The germline V gene encodes CDR1 ENHRY and CDR2 SYGVKD. Trimming at V came to 7 bases and at J to 8 bases, leaving 7 bases not matched to a gene. CDR3 sequence reads: CAITPREGHEQFF. For the CDR3, the DNA is TGTGCCATCACCCCCCGGGAGGGTCATGAGCAGTTCTTC.

The J gene is TRBJ1-4, the V gene TRBV6-5, with D tentatively TRBD1 (5 bases). CDR1 and CDR2 from the germline V gene are MNHEY and SVGAGI. With 5 bases removed from V and 3 bases from J, the gap between germline ends came to 10 bases. This CDR3 has 14 amino acids. The CDR3 here is CASSPGSANEKLFF. DNA of the CDR3: TGTGCCAGCAGTCCAGGGTCGGCTAATGAAAAACTGTTTTTT.

The rearrangement links TRBV24-1 to TRBJ2-2, with D perhaps matching TRBD1 (6 bases). The CDR3 loop spans 14 amino acids. V lost 7 bases to trimming and J lost 3 bases, with 11 bases between them. The V gene's germline CDR1 is KGHDR and CDR2 SFDVKD. The CDR3: CATRAGGHTGELFF. CDR3 DNA sequence: TGTGCCACCAGGGCTGGGGGCCACACCGGGGAGCTGTTTTTT.

The rearrangement links TRBV7-2 to TRBJ2-2; 11 bases line up with TRBD2. CDR3 length equals 15 residues. The J segment lost 5 bases and the V segment lost 7 bases, leaving 6 bases of the junction unmatched. Germline lookup yields CDR1 SGHTA and CDR2 FQGNSA. The DNA for the CDR3 is TGTGCCAGCACCCTAGCGGGAGGTTTAACCGGGGAGCTGTTTTTT. This codes for CASTLAGGLTGELFF. Together with reference TRBV7-2 and TRBJ2-2, the CDR3 gives the full variable domain: GAGVSQSPSNKVTEKGKDVELRCDPISGHTALYWYRQSLGQGLEFLIYFQGNSAPDKSGLPSDRFSAERTGGSVSTLTIQRTQQEDSAVYLCASTLAGGLTGELFFGEGSRLTVL.

V usage is TRBV29-1 and J usage is TRBJ1-2; 7 nucleotides agree with TRBD1. With 1 base clipped from V and 5 bases from J, the junction kept 10 bases outside the gene matches. This CDR3 is built from 15 residues. From germline, CDR1 is SQVTM and CDR2 ANQGSEA. CDR3 amino acids: CSVEGRRGLGYGYTF. For the CDR3, the DNA is TGCAGCGTTGAAGGTCGGAGGGGGCTGGGGTATGGCTACACCTTC.

This chain joins TRBV20-1 and TRBJ2-3; 15 nucleotides align to TRBD2. V lost 3 bases and J lost 1; bases outside the gene matches: 11. There are 19 residues in the CDR3. The germline gives CDR1 DFQATT, CDR2 SNEGSKA (reference sequence). In DNA, the CDR3 is TGCAGTGCTAGTGATCGTGGACTAGCGGGAGGGCCTGGCACAGATACGCAGTATTTT. This sequence encodes CSASDRGLAGGPGTDTQYF.

V usage is TRBV5-1 and J usage is TRBJ1-1; 7 nucleotides agree with TRBD1. Per germline, CDR1 SGHRS and CDR2 YFSETQ. The J segment lost 0 bases and the V segment lost 4 bases, leaving 3 bases of the junction unmatched. This CDR3 contains 14 residues. CDR3 protein: CASSPDRVNTEAFF. The CDR3 bases are TGCGCCAGCAGCCCTGACAGGGTGAACACTGAAGCTTTCTTT. Full variable domain (missing parts from reference TRBV5-1 and TRBJ1-1): KAGVTQTPRYLIKTRGQQVTLSCSPISGHRSVSWYQQTPGQGLQFLFEYFSETQRNKGNFPGRFSGRQFSNSRSEMNVSTLELGDSALYLCASSPDRVNTEAFFGQGTRLTVV.

The chain uses TRBV12-5 and TRBJ1-3; tentative D call: TRBD1 (5 bases). With 7 bases removed from V and 0 bases from J, the gap between germline ends came to 13 bases. CDR1 and CDR2 (germline): LGHNT, FRNRAP. The length of the CDR3 is 15 residues. CDR3 in amino acids: CASASQGLSGNTIYF. CDR3 coding DNA: TGTGCTAGTGCCTCCCAGGGCCTCTCTGGAAACACCATATATTTT.

J is TRBJ1-6 and V is TRBV30, with D unresolved. Germline CDR1 is GTSNPN and CDR2 is SVGIG (reference sequence). Trimming removed 4 bases from V and 9 bases from J, with 19 bases in between. The CDR3 runs to 15 residues. CDR3: CAWTEGGTRASPLHF. For the CDR3, the DNA is TGTGCCTGGACCGAGGGAGGAACTCGGGCTTCACCCCTCCACTTT.

The gene calls are TRBV19 and TRBJ2-4; TRBD2 is a possible D gene (6 bases). Germline CDR1 LNHDA, CDR2 SQIVND (reference sequence). Deletions cut 6 bases from V and 7 bases from J, with 16 bases between. The CDR3 length is 14 residues. In DNA form, the CDR3 reads TGTGCCAGTAGAGGAGGGCCGCCACGTAACATTCAGTACTTC. Translated, it gives CASRGGPPRNIQYF.

The chain has TRBV7-2 and TRBJ1-2, with D tentatively TRBD1 (6 bases). V shed 1 base and J shed 5 bases, with 17 bases lying between them. Germline CDR1 reads SGHTA; CDR2 reads FQGNSA. The CDR3 has 16 residues. CDR3 amino acids: CASSLDWGGARYGYTF. In nucleotides, the CDR3 is TGTGCCAGCAGCTTAGATTGGGGGGGCGCTCGTTATGGCTACACCTTC.